The 18 T cell receptor beta chains in this list originate from one sample, sequenced in a study of neurological immune-mediated disorders. Each CDR3 protein gets one entry after TCRdb re-called the 5' RACE reads with MiXCR. The sample lists more than 45,000 distinct CDR3 sequences, around 3.9% occurring once. The sample was PBMCs. The source of these receptors is a man younger than 40 with multiple sclerosis.

This clonotype was seen at least ten times. This chain uses TRBV10-1 with TRBJ2-5, with 12 nucleotides matching TRBD2. V dropped 6 bases and J dropped 4; count of bases not matched to a gene: 9. CDR1 is WNHNN and CDR2 is SYGVQD in the germline V gene (reference sequence). CDR3 length: 16 amino acids. This chain's CDR3 is CASSHQGLAGTETQYF. CDR3 coding DNA: TGCGCCAGCAGCCACCAAGGACTAGCGGGGACAGAGACCCAGTACTTC.

This clonotype was detected ten times or more. This sequence joins TRBV20-1 and TRBJ1-3; a weak D match, TRBD1 (5 bases). V was shortened by 3 bases and J by 0 bases, with 18 bases between the two germline ends. The CDR3 sequence is 17 residues long. CDR1 DFQATT and CDR2 SNEGSKA come from the germline V gene (reference sequence). This chain's CDR3 is CSARRRQAGGSGNTIYF. DNA for the CDR3: TGCAGTGCTAGGCGACGACAAGCGGGGGGCTCTGGAAACACCATATATTTT.

There are many counts of this clonotype. The genes are TRBV9 and TRBJ2-5, with D unresolved. Per the germline V gene, CDR1 is SGDLS and CDR2 is YYNGEE. Trimming stripped 3 bases from V and 7 bases from J, with 10 bases between. The CDR3 has 12 amino acids. This CDR3 reads CASSAETGTQYF. The CDR3 nucleotides read TGTGCCAGCAGCGCCGAGACGGGGACCCAGTACTTC.

This clonotype has at least ten counts. At one of its ends the junction is not consistent with the germline gene, which may arise from a read error. This rearrangement joins TRBV10-3 to TRBJ2-1; a possible D gene is TRBD2 (7 bases). The CDR3 totals 14 residues. In germline, CDR1 is ENHRY, CDR2 SYGVKD. CDR3 loop: CASSRGGPYNEQFF. For the CDR3, the DNA is TGTGCCAGCAGTCGCGGGGGCCCCTACAATGAGCAGTTCTTC.

This clonotype was detected many times. The chain couples TRBV6-5 to TRBJ1-5; 10 nucleotides agree with TRBD1. V was pared by 6 bases and J by 9 bases, with 5 bases of the junction left unmatched. CDR1 and CDR2 (germline): MNHEY, SVGAGI. CDR3 size: 13 residues. The CDR3 region has the DNA TGTGCCAGCAGCCGCGGACAGGGGGGGCCCCAGCATTTT. Its protein product is CASSRGQGGPQHF.

This clonotype was seen ten or more times. This chain joins TRBV7-2 and TRBJ2-3; 12 bases are shared with TRBD2. The CDR3 contains 15 residues. The V and J ends lost 5 bases and 6 bases, in that order; junction bases with no gene match: 6. CDR1 and CDR2 from the germline V gene are SGHTA and FQGNSA. The CDR3 nucleotides read TGTGCCAGCAGCCGCCCTAGCGGGGGGGCTGATACGCAGTATTTT. It translates to CASSRPSGGADTQYF.

This clonotype has a count of ten or more. The V gene is TRBV12-3 or TRBV12-4, the J gene TRBJ1-1; maybe TRBD1 (6 bases). This CDR3 region has 14 residues. Trimming removed 5 bases from V and 4 bases from J, with 14 bases in between. In DNA, the CDR3 is TGTGCCAGCAGTGAAACAGGGCAGGGCACTGAAGCTTTCTTT. This codes for CASSETGQGTEAFF.

Details on this clonotype: Possible read error: a much larger clone is one base away. The CDR3 here is CAFSGTGAEQFF. CDR3 DNA: TGTGCCTTCAGTGGGACAGGGGCAGAGCAGTTCTTC. The genes are TRBV10-3 and TRBJ2-1; TRBD1 matches at 10 bases. CDR1 and CDR2 from the germline V gene are ENHRY and SYGVKD. The CDR3 is made up of 12 amino acids.

This clonotype was observed once. V and J are TRBV3-1 and TRBJ2-2, with D tentatively TRBD2 (5 bases). Germline values: CDR1 LGHDT, CDR2 YNNKEL (reference sequence). Trimming left V 3 bases short and J 9 bases short, with 17 bases between. The CDR3 is 15 residues long. In nucleotides, the CDR3 is TGTGCCAGCAGCCATGCAACTAGAGGCCACCGGGAGCTGTTTTTT. It encodes CASSHATRGHRELFF.

This clonotype was found many times. The genes are TRBV13 and TRBJ2-1; D is unresolved. CDR3 size: 13 residues. Trimming took 8 bases from V and 0 from J, leaving 8 bases between them. Germline values: CDR1 PRHDT, CDR2 FYEKMQ (reference sequence). CDR3 amino acids: CASLRSSYNEQFF. Written as DNA, the CDR3 is TGTGCCAGCCTGAGGAGCTCCTACAATGAGCAGTTCTTC.

This clonotype has ten or more counts. This chain links TRBV28 with TRBJ1-2, with D tentatively TRBD1 (5 bases). The germline gives CDR1 MDHEN, CDR2 SYDVKM. The CDR3 extends over 16 amino acids. V lost 4 bases to trimming and J lost 0 bases, with 15 bases between them. CDR3 sequence: CASSSNAGRTNYGYTF. The CDR3, as DNA: TGTGCCAGCAGTTCCAATGCAGGGAGAACTAACTATGGCTACACCTTC.

This clonotype was seen at least ten times. The chain links TRBV20-1 to TRBJ2-1; the D gene is possibly TRBD1 (6 bases). Germline CDR1 and CDR2: DFQATT and SNEGSKA (reference sequence). The CDR3 spans 15 residues. With 2 bases removed from V and 0 bases from J, the gap between germline ends came to 11 bases. The chain's CDR3 is CSARRGLSSYNEQFF. The CDR3 region has the DNA TGCAGTGCTAGAAGGGGGTTGAGCTCCTACAATGAGCAGTTCTTC.

At least ten counts were recorded for this clonotype. CDR3 region: CASSPTSGQGMETQYF. In DNA form, the CDR3 reads TGTGCCAGCAGCCCGACCTCCGGACAGGGGATGGAGACCCAGTACTTC. V gene TRBV9 combines with J gene TRBJ2-5, with 9 bases lining up with TRBD1. The junction had 12 bases not matched to a gene; V was cut back by 4 bases and J by 5 bases. CDR1 and CDR2 (germline): SGDLS, YYNGEE. This CDR3 comprises 16 residues. Supplemented by reference TRBV9 and TRBJ2-5, the full variable domain reads DSGVTQTPKHLITATGQRVTLRCSPRSGDLSVYWYQQSLDQGLQFLIQYYNGEERAKGNILERFSAQQFPDLHSELNLSSLELGDSALYFCASSPTSGQGMETQYFGPGTRLLVL.

This clonotype was seen at least ten times. The rearrangement joins TRBV6-5 to TRBJ2-5; TRBD2 matches 7 bases. After removal of 0 bases from V and 0 bases from J, the junction contained 7 bases not matched to a gene. Germline CDR1 MNHEY, CDR2 SVGAGI. The CDR3 contains 17 residues. CDR3 DNA sequence: TGTGCCAGCAGTTACTCCTCTAGCGGTAATTACCAAGAGACCCAGTACTTC. It specifies CASSYSSSGNYQETQYF.

Many counts were recorded for this clonotype. The chain employs TRBV3-1 and TRBJ2-1; 8 nucleotides line up with TRBD2. Germline V gene sequence: CDR1 LGHDT, CDR2 YNNKEL (reference sequence). This CDR3 spans 18 amino acids. V shed 0 bases, J shed 0 bases, and the junction held 7 bases outside the gene matches. The CDR3 sequence is CASSQETLAGISYNEQFF. The CDR3 nucleotides read TGTGCCAGCAGCCAAGAGACGCTAGCGGGCATCTCCTACAATGAGCAGTTCTTC.

This clonotype was counted at least ten times. This chain joins TRBV27 and TRBJ2-7; possibly TRBD1 or TRBD2 for D (5 bases each). V was shortened by 5 bases and J by 4 bases, with 21 bases between the two germline ends. Germline CDR1 is MNHEY and CDR2 is SMNVEV (reference sequence). The CDR3 length is 16 residues. CDR3 bases: TGTGCCAGCAGTAGCAAAGGGACCGTCAGACTATACGAGCAGTACTTC. It is translated as CASSSKGTVRLYEQYF.

Many counts were recorded for this clonotype. The chain recombines TRBV20-1 with TRBJ2-1, with 10 nucleotides matching TRBD2. Looked up from germline, CDR1 is DFQATT and CDR2 is SNEGSKA (reference sequence). CDR3 length: 17 residues. Trimming cost V 1 base and J 4 bases; bases outside gene matches: 10. CDR3 in DNA: TGCAGTGCTAGAGCGCCTACCGGGACTAGCGCTTACAATGAGCAGTTCTTC. This encodes CSARAPTGTSAYNEQFF.

This clonotype showed up many times. One end of the junction is discordant with germline, which a read error may explain. V is TRBV15 and J is TRBJ1-1; a weak D match, TRBD1 (5 bases). From germline, CDR1 is LNHNV and CDR2 YYDKDF (reference sequence). CDR3 length equals 12 residues. The DNA for the CDR3 is TGTGCCACCAGAGAGGGGAACAATGAAGCTTTCTTT. Protein: CATREGNNEAFF. Full variable domain (remainder filled in from reference TRBV15 and TRBJ1-1): DAMVIQNPRYQVTQFGKPVTLSCSQTLNHNVMYWYQQKSSQAPKLLFHYYDKDFNNEADTPDNFQSRRPNTSFCFLDIRSPGLGDTAMYLCATREGNNEAFFGQGTRLTVV.